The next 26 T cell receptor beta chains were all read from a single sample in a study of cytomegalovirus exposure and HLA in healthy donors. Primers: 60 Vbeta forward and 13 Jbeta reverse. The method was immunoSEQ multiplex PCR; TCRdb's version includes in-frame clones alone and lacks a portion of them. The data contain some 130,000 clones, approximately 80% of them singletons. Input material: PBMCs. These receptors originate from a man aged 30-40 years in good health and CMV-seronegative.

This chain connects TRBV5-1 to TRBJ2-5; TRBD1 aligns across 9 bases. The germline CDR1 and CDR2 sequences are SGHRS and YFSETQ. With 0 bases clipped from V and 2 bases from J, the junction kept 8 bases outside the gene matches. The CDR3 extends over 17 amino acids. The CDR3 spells CASSLVGQGFGQETQYF. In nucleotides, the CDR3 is TGCGCCAGCAGCTTGGTCGGACAGGGGTTCGGGCAAGAGACCCAGTACTTC.

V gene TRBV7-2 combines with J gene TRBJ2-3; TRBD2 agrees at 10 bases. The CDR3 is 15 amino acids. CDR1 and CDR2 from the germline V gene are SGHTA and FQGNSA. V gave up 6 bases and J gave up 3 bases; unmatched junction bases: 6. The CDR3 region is CASSRTSGGTDTQYF. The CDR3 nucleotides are TGTGCCAGCAGTCGGACTAGCGGAGGGACAGATACGCAGTATTTT.

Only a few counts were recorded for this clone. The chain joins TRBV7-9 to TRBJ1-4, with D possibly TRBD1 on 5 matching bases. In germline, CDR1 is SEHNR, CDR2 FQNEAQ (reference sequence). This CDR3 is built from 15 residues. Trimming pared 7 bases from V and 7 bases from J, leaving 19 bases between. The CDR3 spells CASNEYGGGREKLFF. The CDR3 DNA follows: TGTGCCAGCAACGAATATGGGGGGGGACGTGAAAAACTGTTTTTT.

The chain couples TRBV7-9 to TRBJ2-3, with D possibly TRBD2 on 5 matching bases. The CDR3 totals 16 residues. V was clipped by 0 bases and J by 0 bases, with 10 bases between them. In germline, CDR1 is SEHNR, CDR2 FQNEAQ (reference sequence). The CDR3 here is CASSLAPSGSTDTQYF. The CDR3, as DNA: TGTGCCAGCAGCTTAGCCCCGAGCGGAAGCACAGATACGCAGTATTTT.

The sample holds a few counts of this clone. In DNA form, the CDR3 reads TGCGCCAGCAGCCCCCAGGGGAATTACGAGCAGTACTTC. Amino acids: CASSPQGNYEQYF. This chain joins TRBV5-1 and TRBJ2-7; D perhaps matches TRBD1 (6 bases). The CDR3 contains 13 residues. V was trimmed by 4 bases and J by 4 bases, leaving 12 bases between them. CDR1 is SGHRS, CDR2 YFSETQ, per germline.

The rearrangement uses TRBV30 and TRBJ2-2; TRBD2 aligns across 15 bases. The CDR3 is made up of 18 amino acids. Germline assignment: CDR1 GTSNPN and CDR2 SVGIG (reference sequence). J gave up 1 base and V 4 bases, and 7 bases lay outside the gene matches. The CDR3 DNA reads TGTGCCTGGATTATGCCGGGACTAGCGGGAGGGAACACCGGGGAGCTGTTTTTT. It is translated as CAWIMPGLAGGNTGELFF.

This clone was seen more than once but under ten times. CDR3 sequence: CAWKGGPDGYTF. CDR3 DNA: TGTGCCTGGAAGGGGGGGCCCGATGGCTACACCTTC. The chain couples TRBV30 to TRBJ1-2; TRBD1 might be the D (6 bases). The CDR3 extends over 12 amino acids. Germline V gives CDR1 GTSNPN, CDR2 SVGIG (reference sequence). The V and J ends lost 4 bases and 6 bases respectively, with 12 bases between them. The variable domain in full, with the rest retrieved from reference TRBV30 and TRBJ1-2, is SQTIHQWPATLVQPVGSPLSLECTVEGTSNPNLYWYRQAAGRGLQLLFYSVGIGQISSEVPQNLSASRPQDRQFILSSKKLLLSDSGFYLCAWKGGPDGYTFGSGTRLTVV.

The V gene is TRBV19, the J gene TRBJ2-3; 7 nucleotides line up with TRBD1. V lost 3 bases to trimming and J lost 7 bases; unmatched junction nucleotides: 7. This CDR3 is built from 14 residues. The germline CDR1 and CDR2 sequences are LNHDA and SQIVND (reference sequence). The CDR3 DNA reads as TGTGCCAGTAGTATGGGGGACAGACGAAATACGCAGTATTTT. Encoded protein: CASSMGDRRNTQYF.

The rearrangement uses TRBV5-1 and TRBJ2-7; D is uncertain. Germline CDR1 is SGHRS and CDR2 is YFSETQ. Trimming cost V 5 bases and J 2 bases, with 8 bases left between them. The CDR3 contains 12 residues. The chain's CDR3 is CASSSTTYEQYF. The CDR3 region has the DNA TGCGCCAGCAGTTCTACGACCTACGAGCAGTACTTC. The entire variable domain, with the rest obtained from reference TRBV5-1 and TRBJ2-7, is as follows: KAGVTQTPRYLIKTRGQQVTLSCSPISGHRSVSWYQQTPGQGLQFLFEYFSETQRNKGNFPGRFSGRQFSNSRSEMNVSTLELGDSALYLCASSSTTYEQYFGPGTRLTVT.

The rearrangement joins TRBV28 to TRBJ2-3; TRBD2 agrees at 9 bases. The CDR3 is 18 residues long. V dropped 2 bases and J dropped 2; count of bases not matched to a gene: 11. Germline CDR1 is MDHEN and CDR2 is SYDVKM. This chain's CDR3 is CASSLTLILAGPTDTQYF. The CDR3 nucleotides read TGTGCCAGCAGTTTAACTTTGATCCTAGCGGGACCCACAGATACGCAGTATTTT.

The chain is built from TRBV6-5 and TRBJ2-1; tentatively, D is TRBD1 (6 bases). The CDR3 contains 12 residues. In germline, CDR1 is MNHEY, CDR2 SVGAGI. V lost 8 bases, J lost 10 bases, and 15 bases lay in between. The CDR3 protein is CASRDILREQFF. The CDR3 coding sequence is TGTGCCAGCCGGGACATTTTAAGGGAGCAGTTCTTC.

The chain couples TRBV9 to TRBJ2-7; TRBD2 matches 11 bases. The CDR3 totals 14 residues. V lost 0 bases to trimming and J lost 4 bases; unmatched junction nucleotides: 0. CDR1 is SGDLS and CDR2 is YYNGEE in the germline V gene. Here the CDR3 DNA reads TGTGCCAGCAGCGTAGCTAGCGGGAGGTACGAGCAGTACTTC. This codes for CASSVASGRYEQYF.

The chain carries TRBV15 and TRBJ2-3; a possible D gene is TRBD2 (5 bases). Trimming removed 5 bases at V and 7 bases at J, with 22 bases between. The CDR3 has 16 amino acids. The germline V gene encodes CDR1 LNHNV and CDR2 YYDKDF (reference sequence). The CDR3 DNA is TGTGCCACCAGCGGATACACCCGCGGGTCCGGAAATACGCAGTATTTT. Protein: CATSGYTRGSGNTQYF.

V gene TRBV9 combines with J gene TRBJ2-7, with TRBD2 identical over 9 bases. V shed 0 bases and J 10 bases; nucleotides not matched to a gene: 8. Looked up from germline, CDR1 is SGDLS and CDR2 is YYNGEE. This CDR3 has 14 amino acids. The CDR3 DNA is TGTGCCAGCAGCGTAGAGGCTAGCGGGGCATCCCAGTACTTC. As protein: CASSVEASGASQYF.

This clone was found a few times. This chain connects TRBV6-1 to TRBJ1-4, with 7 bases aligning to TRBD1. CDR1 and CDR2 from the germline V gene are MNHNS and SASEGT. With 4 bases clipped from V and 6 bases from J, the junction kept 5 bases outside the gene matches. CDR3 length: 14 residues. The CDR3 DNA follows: TGTGCCAGCAGTGTAGGGGGCGCGGATGAAAAACTGTTTTTT. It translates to CASSVGGADEKLFF.

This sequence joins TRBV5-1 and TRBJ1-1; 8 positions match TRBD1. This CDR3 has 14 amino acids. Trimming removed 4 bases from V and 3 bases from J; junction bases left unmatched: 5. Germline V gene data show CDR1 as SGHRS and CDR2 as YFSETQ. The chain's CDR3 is CASSGQGADTEAFF. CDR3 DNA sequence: TGCGCCAGCAGCGGTCAGGGGGCGGACACTGAAGCTTTCTTT.

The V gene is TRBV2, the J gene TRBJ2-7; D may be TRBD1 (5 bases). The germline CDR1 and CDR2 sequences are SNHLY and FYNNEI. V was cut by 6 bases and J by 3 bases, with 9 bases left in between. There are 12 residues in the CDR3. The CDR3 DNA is TGTGCCAGCAGGCACCAGGGCTACGAGCAGTACTTC. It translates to CASRHQGYEQYF. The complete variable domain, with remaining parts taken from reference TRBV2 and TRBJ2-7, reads EPEVTQTPSHQVTQMGQEVILRCVPISNHLYFYWYRQILGQKVEFLVSFYNNEISEKSEIFDDQFSVERPDGSNFTLKIRSTKLEDSAMYFCASRHQGYEQYFGPGTRLTVT.

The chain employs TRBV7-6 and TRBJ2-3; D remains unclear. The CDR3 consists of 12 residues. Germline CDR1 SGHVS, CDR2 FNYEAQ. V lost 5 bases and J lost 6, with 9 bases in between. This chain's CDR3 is CASSPSGDTQYF. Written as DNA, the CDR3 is TGTGCCAGCAGCCCGTCGGGTGATACGCAGTATTTT.

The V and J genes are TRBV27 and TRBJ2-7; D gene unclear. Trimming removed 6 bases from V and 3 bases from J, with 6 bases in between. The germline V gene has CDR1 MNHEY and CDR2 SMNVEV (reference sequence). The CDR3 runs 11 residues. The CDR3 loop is CASRRGYEQYF. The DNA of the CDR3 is TGTGCCAGCAGGAGAGGCTACGAGCAGTACTTC.

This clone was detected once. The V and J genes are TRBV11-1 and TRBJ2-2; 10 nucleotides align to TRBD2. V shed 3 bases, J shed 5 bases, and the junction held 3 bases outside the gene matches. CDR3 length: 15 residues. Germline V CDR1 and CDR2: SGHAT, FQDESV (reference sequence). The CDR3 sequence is CASSFLAGVTGELFF. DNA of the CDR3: TGTGCCAGCAGCTTCCTAGCGGGAGTTACCGGGGAGCTGTTTTTT.

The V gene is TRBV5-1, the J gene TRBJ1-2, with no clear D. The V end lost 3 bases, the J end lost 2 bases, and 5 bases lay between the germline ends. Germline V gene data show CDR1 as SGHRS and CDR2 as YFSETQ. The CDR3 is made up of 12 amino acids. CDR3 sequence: CASSSTNYGYTF. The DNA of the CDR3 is TGCGCCAGCAGCTCCACAAACTATGGCTACACCTTC. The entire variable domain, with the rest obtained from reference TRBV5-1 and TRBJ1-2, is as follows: KAGVTQTPRYLIKTRGQQVTLSCSPISGHRSVSWYQQTPGQGLQFLFEYFSETQRNKGNFPGRFSGRQFSNSRSEMNVSTLELGDSALYLCASSSTNYGYTFGSGTRLTVV.

CDR3 DNA sequence: TGTGCCAGCAGCGGGCGGGATGAAAAACTGTTTTTT. Its protein product is CASSGRDEKLFF. This chain connects TRBV9 to TRBJ1-4; D unresolved. The CDR3 is 12 residues long. The V end lost 3 bases, the J end lost 6 bases, and 6 bases lay between the germline ends. CDR1 is SGDLS and CDR2 is YYNGEE in the germline V gene.

The CDR3 here is CASSSLLNTEAFF. The CDR3 coding sequence is TGCGCCAGCAGCTCCCTATTGAACACTGAAGCTTTCTTT. The chain uses TRBV5-1 and TRBJ1-1, with D hard to call. The CDR3 consists of 13 residues. The germline gives CDR1 SGHRS, CDR2 YFSETQ. The ends were cut back, 3 bases at V and 0 bases at J, with 6 bases in the middle. Full variable domain (rest looked up from reference TRBV5-1 and TRBJ1-1): KAGVTQTPRYLIKTRGQQVTLSCSPISGHRSVSWYQQTPGQGLQFLFEYFSETQRNKGNFPGRFSGRQFSNSRSEMNVSTLELGDSALYLCASSSLLNTEAFFGQGTRLTVV.

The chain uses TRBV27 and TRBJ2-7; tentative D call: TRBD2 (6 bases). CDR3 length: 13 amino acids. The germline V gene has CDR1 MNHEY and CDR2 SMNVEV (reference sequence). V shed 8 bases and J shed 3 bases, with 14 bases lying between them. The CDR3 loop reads CASCVRGGYEQYF. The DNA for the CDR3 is TGTGCCAGCTGCGTAAGGGGAGGCTACGAGCAGTACTTC.

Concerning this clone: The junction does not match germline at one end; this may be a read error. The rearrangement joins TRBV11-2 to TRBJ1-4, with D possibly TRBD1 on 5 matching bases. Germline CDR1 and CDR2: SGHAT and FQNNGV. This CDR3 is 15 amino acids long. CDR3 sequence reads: CASSLVAGTSEKLFF. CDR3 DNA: TGTGCCAGCAGCTTAGTAGCGGGGACTAGTGAAAAACTGTTTTTT.

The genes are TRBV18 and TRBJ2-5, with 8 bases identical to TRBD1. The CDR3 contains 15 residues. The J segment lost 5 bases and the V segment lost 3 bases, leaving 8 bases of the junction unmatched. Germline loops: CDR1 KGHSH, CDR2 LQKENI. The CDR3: CASSPAGGTGETQYF. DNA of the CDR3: TGTGCCAGCTCACCCGCAGGGGGCACTGGGGAGACCCAGTACTTC.